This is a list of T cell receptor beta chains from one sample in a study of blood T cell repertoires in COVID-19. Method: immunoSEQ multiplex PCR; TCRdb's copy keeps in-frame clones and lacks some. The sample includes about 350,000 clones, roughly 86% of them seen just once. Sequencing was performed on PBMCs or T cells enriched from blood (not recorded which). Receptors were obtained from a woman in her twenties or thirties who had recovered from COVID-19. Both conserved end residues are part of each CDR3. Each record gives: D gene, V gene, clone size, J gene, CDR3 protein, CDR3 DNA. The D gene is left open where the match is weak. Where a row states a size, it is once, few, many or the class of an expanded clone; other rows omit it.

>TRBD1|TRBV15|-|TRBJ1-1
CATSTWGQGSAAFF
TGTGCCACCAGCACCTGGGGACAGGGGTCCGCGGCTTTCTTT
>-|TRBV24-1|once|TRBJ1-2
CATSDSQTNYGYTF
TGTGCCACCAGTGATTCACAAACTAACTATGGCTACACCTTC
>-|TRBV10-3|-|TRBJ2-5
CAISESGRGGQETQYF
TGTGCCATCAGTGAGTCGGGGCGGGGAGGACAAGAGACCCAGTACTTC
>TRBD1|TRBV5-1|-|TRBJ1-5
CASRGTDNQPQHF
TGCGCCAGCAGGGGGACAGATAATCAGCCCCAGCATTTT
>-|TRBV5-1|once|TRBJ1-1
CASSLSGAGVPEAFF
TGCGCCAGCAGCTTGTCCGGTGCGGGGGTCCCTGAAGCTTTCTTT
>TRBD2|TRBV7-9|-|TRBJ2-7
CASSLVGGSSYEQYF
TGTGCCAGCAGCTTAGTGGGAGGGAGCTCCTACGAGCAGTACTTC
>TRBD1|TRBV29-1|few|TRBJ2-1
CSAGTDSYNEQFF
TGCAGCGCCGGGACAGACTCCTACAATGAGCAGTTCTTC
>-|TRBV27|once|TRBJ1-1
CASSLTAGSNMNTEAFF
TGTGCCAGCAGTTTAACTGCGGGGTCCAACATGAACACTGAAGCTTTCTTT
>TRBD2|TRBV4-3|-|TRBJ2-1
CASSQDPRSTSGGEGNEQFF
TGCGCCAGCAGCCAAGATCCGAGGAGTACTAGCGGGGGGGAGGGGAATGAGCAGTTCTTC
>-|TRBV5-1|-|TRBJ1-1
CASSSLGQITRAFF
TGCGCCAGCAGCTCTTTGGGACAAATCACGCGGGCTTTCTTT
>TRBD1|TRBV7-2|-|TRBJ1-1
CASSLGTGTLTEAFF
TGTGCCAGCAGCCTCGGGACAGGGACCTTGACTGAAGCTTTCTTT
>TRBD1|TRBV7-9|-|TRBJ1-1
CASSPHRGADTEAFF
TGTGCCAGCAGCCCCCACAGGGGCGCGGACACTGAAGCTTTCTTT
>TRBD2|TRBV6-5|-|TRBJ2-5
CASSSLAGSQETQYF
TGTGCCAGCAGTTCCCTAGCGGGGTCCCAAGAGACCCAGTACTTC
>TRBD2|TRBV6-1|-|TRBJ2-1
CASSEMRGDNEQFF
TGTGCCAGCAGTGAAATGCGGGGGGACAATGAGCAGTTCTTC
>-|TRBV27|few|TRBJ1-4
CASSLGGIDEKLFF
TGTGCCAGCAGTTTAGGGGGGATTGATGAAAAACTGTTTTTT
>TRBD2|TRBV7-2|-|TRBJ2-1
CASSSLAGTYNEQFF
TGTGCCAGCAGCTCACTAGCGGGAACCTACAATGAGCAGTTCTTC
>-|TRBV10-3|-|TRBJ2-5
CAISTRTAQETQYF
TGTGCCATCTCTACACGCACAGCCCAAGAGACCCAGTACTTC
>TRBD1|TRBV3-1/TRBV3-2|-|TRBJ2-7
CASSQPTGSSYEQYF
TGTGCCAGCAGCCAACCGACAGGGAGCTCCTACGAGCAGTACTTC
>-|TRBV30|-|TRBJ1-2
CAWSPGIRVNYGYTF
TGTGCCTGGAGTCCCGGCATCAGGGTTAACTATGGCTACACCTTC
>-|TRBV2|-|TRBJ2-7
CASRPGRGAYEQYF
TGTGCCAGCAGACCCGGCAGGGGAGCCTACGAGCAGTACTTC
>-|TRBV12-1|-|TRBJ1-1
CASSHFRDSGGTEAFF
TGTGCCAGCAGCCATTTCCGGGACAGCGGAGGCACTGAAGCTTTCTTT
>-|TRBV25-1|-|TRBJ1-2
CASSERGRRHGYTF
TGTGCCAGCAGTGAAAGGGGTCGCCGGCATGGCTACACCTTC
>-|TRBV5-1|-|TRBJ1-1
CASSLDIYTEAFF
TGCGCCAGCAGCTTGGACATATACACTGAAGCTTTCTTT
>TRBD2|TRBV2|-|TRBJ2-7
CASSSLAGSYEQYF
TGTGCCAGCAGTTCTCTAGCGGGTTCCTACGAGCAGTACTTC
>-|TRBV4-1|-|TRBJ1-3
CASSQDDGTPSSGNTIYF
TGCGCCAGCAGCCAAGATGACGGGACTCCGAGCTCTGGAAACACCATATATTTT
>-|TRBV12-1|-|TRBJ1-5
CASSSQPQHF
TGTGCCAGCAGCTCGCAGCCCCAGCATTTT
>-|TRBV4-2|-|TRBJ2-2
CASSQAGGNTGELFF
TGTGCCAGCAGCCAGGCCGGCGGTAACACCGGGGAGCTGTTTTTT
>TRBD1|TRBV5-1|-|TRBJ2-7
CASSETGAADEQYF
TGCGCCAGCAGCGAAACAGGGGCCGCGGACGAGCAGTACTTC
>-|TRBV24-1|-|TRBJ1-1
CATGGGTEAFF
TGTGCCACCGGGGGGGGCACTGAAGCTTTCTTT
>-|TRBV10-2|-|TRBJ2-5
CASSRSLYQETQYF
TGCGCCAGCAGTAGGAGTTTGTACCAAGAGACCCAGTACTTC
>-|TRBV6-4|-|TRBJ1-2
CASSDSYPPGVGGYTF
TGTGCCAGCAGTGACTCGTACCCCCCGGGGGTCGGAGGCTACACCTTC
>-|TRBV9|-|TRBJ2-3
CASSTLGPGGTDTQYF
TGTGCCAGCAGCACTCTCGGACCGGGGGGCACAGATACGCAGTATTTT
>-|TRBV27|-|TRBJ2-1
CASSPNRVEQFF
TGTGCCAGCAGTCCGAACAGGGTTGAGCAGTTCTTC
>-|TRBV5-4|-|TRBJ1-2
CASSLWGSGYGYTF
TGTGCCAGCAGCTTGTGGGGCTCGGGCTATGGCTACACCTTC
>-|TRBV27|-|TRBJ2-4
CASSLSWTLADIQYF
TGTGCCAGCAGTTTATCGTGGACCTTAGCGGACATTCAGTACTTC
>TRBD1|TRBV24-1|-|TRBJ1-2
CATLIRTGNYGYTF
TGTGCCACCTTGATTCGGACAGGTAACTATGGCTACACCTTC
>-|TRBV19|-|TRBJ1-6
CASTTTGANSPLHF
TGTGCCAGTACAACGACAGGTGCGAATTCACCCCTCCACTTT
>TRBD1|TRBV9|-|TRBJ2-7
CASSPRTGDPYEQYF
TGTGCCAGCAGCCCCCGGACAGGGGACCCCTACGAGCAGTACTTC
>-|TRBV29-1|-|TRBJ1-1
CSVGSENLQAFF
TGCAGCGTTGGTAGCGAGAACCTACAAGCTTTCTTT
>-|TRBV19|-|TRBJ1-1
CASSIGGPNTEAFF
TGTGCCAGTAGTATCGGGGGGCCGAACACTGAAGCTTTCTTT
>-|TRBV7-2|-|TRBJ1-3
CASSFLNTIYF
TGTGCCAGCAGCTTCCTAAACACCATATATTTT
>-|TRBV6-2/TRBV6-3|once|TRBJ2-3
CASSLFTDTQYF
TGTGCCAGCAGTCTCTTCACAGATACGCAGTATTTT
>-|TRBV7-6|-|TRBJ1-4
CASSLESAGGEKLFF
TGTGCCAGCAGCTTAGAGTCGGCCGGAGGTGAAAAACTGTTTTTT
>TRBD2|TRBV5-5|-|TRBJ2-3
CASSLYTLAGLTDTQYF
TGTGCCAGCAGCTTGTATACTCTAGCGGGCCTCACAGATACGCAGTATTTT
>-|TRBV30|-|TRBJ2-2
CAWSVSRGTGELFF
TGTGCCTGGAGTGTATCTCGGGGTACCGGGGAGCTGTTTTTT
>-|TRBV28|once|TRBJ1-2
CASSPLVQGYTF
TGTGCCAGCAGTCCCCTCGTCCAGGGCTACACCTTC
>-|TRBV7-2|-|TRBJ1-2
CASSYGNNYGYTF
TGTGCCAGCAGTTACGGGAATAACTATGGCTACACCTTC
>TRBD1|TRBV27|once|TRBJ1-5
CASSLSPGGRQPQHF
TGTGCCAGCAGTTTATCTCCAGGGGGCAGACAGCCCCAGCATTTT
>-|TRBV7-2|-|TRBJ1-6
CASSLDPGQPLHF
TGTGCCAGCAGCTTAGATCCGGGACAACCCCTCCACTTT
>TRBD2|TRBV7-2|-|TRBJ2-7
CASSLMGLAGYEQYF
TGTGCCAGCAGCTTAATGGGACTAGCGGGTTACGAGCAGTACTTC
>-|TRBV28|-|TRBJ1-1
CASSWGGRANTEAFF
TGTGCCAGCAGTTGGGGAGGGAGAGCGAACACTGAAGCTTTCTTT
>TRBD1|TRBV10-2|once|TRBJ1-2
CASSGWTGTSYTF
TGCGCCAGCAGTGGCTGGACAGGGACCAGCTACACCTTC
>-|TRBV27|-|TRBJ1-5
CASSTTAPSNQPQHF
TGTGCCAGCAGTACTACCGCCCCTAGCAATCAGCCCCAGCATTTT
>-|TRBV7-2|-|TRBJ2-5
CASSPDWHQETQYF
TGTGCCAGCAGCCCGGACTGGCACCAAGAGACCCAGTACTTC
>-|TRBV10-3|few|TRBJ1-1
CATSDRKNTEAFF
TGTGCCACTTCGGACAGAAAGAACACTGAAGCTTTCTTT